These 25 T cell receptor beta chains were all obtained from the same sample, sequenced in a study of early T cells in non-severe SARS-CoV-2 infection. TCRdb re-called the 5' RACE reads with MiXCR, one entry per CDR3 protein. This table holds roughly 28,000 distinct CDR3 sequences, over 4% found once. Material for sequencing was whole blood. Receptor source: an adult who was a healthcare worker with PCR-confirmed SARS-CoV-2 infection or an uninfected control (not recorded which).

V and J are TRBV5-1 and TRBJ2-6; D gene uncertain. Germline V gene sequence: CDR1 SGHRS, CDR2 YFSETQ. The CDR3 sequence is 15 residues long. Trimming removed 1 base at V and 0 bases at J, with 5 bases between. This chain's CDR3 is CASSLPSSGANVLTF. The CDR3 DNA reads TGCGCCAGCAGCTTGCCGAGCTCTGGGGCCAACGTCCTGACTTTC.

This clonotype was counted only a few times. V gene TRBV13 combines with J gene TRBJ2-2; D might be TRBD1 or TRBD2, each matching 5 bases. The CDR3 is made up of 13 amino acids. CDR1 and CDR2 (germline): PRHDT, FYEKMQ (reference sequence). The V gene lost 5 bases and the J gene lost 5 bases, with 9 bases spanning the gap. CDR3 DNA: TGTGCCAGCAGCGTGAGGGGAACCGGGGAGCTGTTTTTT. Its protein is CASSVRGTGELFF.

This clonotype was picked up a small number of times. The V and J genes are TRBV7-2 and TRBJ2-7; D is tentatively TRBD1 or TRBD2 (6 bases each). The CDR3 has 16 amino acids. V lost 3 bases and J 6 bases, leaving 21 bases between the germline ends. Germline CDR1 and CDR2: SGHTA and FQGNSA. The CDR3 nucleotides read TGTGCCAGCAGCTTTCTCGGGGGACAACGGACGAGCGAGCAGTACTTC. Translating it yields CASSFLGGQRTSEQYF.

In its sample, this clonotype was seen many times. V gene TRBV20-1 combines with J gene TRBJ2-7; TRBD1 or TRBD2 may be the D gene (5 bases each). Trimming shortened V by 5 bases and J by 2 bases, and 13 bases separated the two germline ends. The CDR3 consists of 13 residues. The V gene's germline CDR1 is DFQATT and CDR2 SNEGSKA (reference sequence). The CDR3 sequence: CSASRDGAYEQYF. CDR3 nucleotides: TGCAGTGCTTCTAGGGACGGAGCCTACGAGCAGTACTTC.

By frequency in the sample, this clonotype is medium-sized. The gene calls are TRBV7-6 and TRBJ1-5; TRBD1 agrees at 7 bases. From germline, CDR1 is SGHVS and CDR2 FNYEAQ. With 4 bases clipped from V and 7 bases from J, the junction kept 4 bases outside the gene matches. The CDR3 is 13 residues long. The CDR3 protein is CASSSTGNQPQHF. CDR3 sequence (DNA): TGTGCCAGCAGCTCGACAGGGAACCAGCCCCAGCATTTT. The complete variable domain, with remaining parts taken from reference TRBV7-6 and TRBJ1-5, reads GAGVSQSPRYKVTKRGQDVALRCDPISGHVSLYWYRQALGQGPEFLTYFNYEAQQDKSGLPNDRFSAERPEGSISTLTIQRTEQRDSAMYRCASSSTGNQPQHFGDGTRLSIL.

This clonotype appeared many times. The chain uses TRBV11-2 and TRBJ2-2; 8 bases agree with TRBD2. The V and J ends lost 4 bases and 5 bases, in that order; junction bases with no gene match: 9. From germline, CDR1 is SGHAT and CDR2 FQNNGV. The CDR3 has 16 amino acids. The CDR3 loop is CASSSTGTRVTGELFF. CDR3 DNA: TGTGCCAGCAGCTCTACCGGGACTAGAGTAACCGGGGAGCTGTTTTTT. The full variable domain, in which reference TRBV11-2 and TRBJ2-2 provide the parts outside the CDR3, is EAGVAQSPRYKIIEKRQSVAFWCNPISGHATLYWYQQILGQGPKLLIQFQNNGVVDDSQLPKDRFSAERLKGVDSTLKIQPAKLEDSAVYLCASSSTGTRVTGELFFGEGSRLTVL.

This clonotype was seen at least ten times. The CDR3 loop reads CASSIANVAKNIQYF. The DNA for the CDR3 is TGTGCCAGTAGTATAGCGAATGTAGCCAAAAACATTCAGTACTTC. The chain employs TRBV19 and TRBJ2-4; D remains ambiguous. CDR3 length: 15 amino acids. CDR1 is LNHDA and CDR2 is SQIVND in the germline V gene (reference sequence). Between the trimmed V and J ends, which lost 1 base and 0 bases, there was a span of 7 bases.

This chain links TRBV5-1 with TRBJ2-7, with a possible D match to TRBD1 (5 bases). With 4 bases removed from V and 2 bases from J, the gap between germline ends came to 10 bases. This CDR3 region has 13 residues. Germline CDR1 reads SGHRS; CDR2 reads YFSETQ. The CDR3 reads CASSPPRAYEQYF. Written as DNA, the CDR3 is TGCGCCAGCAGCCCCCCCAGGGCCTACGAGCAGTACTTC.

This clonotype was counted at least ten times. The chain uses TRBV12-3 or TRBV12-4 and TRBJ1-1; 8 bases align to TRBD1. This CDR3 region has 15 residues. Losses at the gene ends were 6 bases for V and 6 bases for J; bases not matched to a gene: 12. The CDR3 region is CASSGTGPPVAEAFF. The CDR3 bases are TGTGCCAGCAGCGGGACAGGTCCCCCCGTGGCTGAAGCTTTCTTT.

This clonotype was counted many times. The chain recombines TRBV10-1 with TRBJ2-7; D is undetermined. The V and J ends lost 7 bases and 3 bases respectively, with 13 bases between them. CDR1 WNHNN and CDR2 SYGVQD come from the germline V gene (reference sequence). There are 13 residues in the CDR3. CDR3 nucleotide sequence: TGCGCCAGCACCACCAAGTGGTTCTACGAGCAGTACTTC. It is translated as CASTTKWFYEQYF.

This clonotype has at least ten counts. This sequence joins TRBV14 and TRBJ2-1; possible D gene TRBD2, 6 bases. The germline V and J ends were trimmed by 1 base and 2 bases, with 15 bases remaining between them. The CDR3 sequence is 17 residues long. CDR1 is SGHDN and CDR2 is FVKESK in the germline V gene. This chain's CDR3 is CASSQVGLLTPYNEQFF. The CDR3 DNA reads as TGTGCCAGCAGCCAAGTGGGACTCCTCACCCCCTACAATGAGCAGTTCTTC.

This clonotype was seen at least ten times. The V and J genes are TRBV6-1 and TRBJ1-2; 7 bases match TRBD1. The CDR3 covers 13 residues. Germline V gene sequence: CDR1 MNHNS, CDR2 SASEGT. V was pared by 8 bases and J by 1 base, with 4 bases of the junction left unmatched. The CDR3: CASQQGINYGYTF. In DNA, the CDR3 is TGTGCCAGCCAACAGGGGATTAACTATGGCTACACCTTC.

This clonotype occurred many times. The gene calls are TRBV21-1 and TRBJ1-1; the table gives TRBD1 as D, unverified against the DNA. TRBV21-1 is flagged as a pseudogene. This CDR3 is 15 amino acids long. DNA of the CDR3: TGTGCCAGCAGCACCCTATGGGGCATGGTGACTGAAGCTTTCTTT. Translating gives CASSTLWGMVTEAFF.

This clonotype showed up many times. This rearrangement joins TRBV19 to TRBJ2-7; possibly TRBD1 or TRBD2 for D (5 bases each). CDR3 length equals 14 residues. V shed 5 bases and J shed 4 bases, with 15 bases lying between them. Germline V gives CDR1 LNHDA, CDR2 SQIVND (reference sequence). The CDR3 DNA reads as TGTGCCAGTAGTTCCTTTTCGGGGCTATACGAGCAGTACTTC. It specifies CASSSFSGLYEQYF.

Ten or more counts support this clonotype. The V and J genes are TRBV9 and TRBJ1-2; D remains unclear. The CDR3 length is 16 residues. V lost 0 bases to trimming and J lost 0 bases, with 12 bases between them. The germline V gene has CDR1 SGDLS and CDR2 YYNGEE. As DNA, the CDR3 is TGTGCCAGCAGCGTAGGACGGTGGATGTCTAACTATGGCTACACCTTC. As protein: CASSVGRWMSNYGYTF.

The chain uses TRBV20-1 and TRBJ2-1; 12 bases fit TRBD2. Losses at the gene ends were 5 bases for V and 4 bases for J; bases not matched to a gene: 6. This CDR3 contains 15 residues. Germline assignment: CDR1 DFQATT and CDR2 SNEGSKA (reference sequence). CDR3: CSAPSLAGGYNEQFF. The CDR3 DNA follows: TGCAGTGCTCCCTCACTAGCGGGAGGTTACAATGAGCAGTTCTTC.

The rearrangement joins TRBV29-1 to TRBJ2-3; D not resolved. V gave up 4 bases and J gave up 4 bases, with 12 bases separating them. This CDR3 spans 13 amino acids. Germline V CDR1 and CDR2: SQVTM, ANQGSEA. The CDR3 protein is CSVGGRLADTQYF. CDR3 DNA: TGCAGCGTTGGAGGAAGGTTGGCAGATACGCAGTATTTT.

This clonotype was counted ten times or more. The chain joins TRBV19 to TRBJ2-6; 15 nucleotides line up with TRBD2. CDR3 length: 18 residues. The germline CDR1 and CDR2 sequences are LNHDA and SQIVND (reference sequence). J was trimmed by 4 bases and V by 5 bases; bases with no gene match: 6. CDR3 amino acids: CASSPGLAGGFGANVLTF. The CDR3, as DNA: TGTGCCAGTAGTCCAGGACTAGCGGGAGGGTTCGGGGCCAACGTCCTGACTTTC.

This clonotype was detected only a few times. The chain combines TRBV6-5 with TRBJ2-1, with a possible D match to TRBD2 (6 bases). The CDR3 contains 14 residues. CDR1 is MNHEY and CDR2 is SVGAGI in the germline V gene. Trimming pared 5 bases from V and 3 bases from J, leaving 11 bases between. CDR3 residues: CASSVADRYNEQFF. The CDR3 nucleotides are TGTGCCAGCAGTGTAGCGGACCGCTACAATGAGCAGTTCTTC.

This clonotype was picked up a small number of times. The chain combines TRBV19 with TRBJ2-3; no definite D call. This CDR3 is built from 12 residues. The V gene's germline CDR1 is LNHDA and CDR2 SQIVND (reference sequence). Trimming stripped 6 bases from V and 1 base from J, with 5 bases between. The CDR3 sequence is CASRVGTDTQYF. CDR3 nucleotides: TGTGCCAGTAGGGTTGGCACAGATACGCAGTATTTT.

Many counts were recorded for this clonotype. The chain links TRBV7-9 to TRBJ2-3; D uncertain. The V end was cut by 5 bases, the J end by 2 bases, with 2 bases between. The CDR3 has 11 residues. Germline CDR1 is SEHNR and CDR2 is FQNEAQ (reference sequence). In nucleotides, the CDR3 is TGTGCCAGCAGCAACACAGATACGCAGTATTTT. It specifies CASSNTDTQYF.

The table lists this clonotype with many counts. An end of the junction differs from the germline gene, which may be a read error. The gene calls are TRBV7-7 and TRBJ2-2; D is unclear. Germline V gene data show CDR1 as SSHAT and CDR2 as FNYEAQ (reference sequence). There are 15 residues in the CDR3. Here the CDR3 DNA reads TGTGCTAGCAGCTTAATCCCGGGCCCCACCGGGGAGCTGTTTTTT. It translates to CASSLIPGPTGELFF.

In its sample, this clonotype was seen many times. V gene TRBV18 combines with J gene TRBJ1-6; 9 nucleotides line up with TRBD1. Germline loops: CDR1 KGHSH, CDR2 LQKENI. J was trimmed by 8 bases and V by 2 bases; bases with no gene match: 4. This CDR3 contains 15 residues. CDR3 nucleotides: TGTGCCAGCTCACCAGAACAGGGGGCCTATTCACCCCTCCACTTT. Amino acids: CASSPEQGAYSPLHF.

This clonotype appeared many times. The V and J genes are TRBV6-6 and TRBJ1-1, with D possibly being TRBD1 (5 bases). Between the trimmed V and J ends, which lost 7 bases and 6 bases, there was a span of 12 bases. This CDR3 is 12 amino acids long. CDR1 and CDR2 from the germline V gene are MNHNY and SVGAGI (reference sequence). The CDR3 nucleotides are TGTGCCAGCACTAGGGGTACATCTGAAGCTTTCTTT. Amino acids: CASTRGTSEAFF.

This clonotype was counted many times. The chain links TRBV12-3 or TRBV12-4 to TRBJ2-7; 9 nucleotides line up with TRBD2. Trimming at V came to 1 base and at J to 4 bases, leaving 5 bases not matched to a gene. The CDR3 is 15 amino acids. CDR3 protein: CASSLGSGRSYEQYF. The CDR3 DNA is TGTGCCAGCAGTTTAGGTAGCGGGAGATCGTACGAGCAGTACTTC.